This T cell receptor beta chain was identified during a study of Graves' ophthalmopathy and Graves' hyperthyroidism. Overall study: The study drew peripheral blood at initial diagnosis, before any treatment.

Worth noting for this clonotype: The antigen is unknown.

General observations from the study: Detected in blood as well were most expanded thyroid clonotypes with frequency above 0.001.

This CDR3 comprises 14 residues. Germline V CDR1 and CDR2: SNHLY, FYNNEI. V was shortened by 5 bases and J by 6 bases, with 11 bases between the two germline ends. Having ophthalmopathy, the donors showed moderate-to-severe activity, CAS ≥3 and NOSPECS ≥4, with disease lasting under 3 months. Additional autoimmune diseases, uncontrolled infections, pregnancy or lactation disqualified patients. RNA transcripts were the template, and TCR beta CDR3 regions were amplified from them. Second-round multiplex PCR came after first-round RT-PCR with HTBI primers. A single record per CDR3 protein comes from TCRdb applying MiXCR to the multiplex PCR reads. The sample lists about 640,000 distinct CDR3 sequences, over 40% occurring once.

The chain has TRBV2 and TRBJ1-6; tentatively, D is TRBD1 (5 bases). This clonotype originated in an adult man with Graves' ophthalmopathy. Source material: peripheral blood. CDR3 in amino acids: CASSPAGSNSPLHF. CDR3 nucleotides: TGTGCCAGCAGTCCGGCAGGGTCTAATTCACCCCTCCACTTT.